This TCR beta chain was retrieved from a study of blood T cell repertoires in COVID-19. The V gene's germline CDR1 is MDHEN and CDR2 SYDVKM. Trimming removed 10 bases from V and 5 bases from J; junction bases left unmatched: 5. The CDR3 has 13 amino acids. Assay: immunoSEQ multiplex PCR; the TCRdb copy retains only in-frame clones and omits some. This table has more than 250,000 clones, approximately 88% appearing once. This receptor was taken from a woman between 25 and 40 years old with COVID-19, enrolled during active disease. J is TRBJ1-6 and V is TRBV28, with 7 bases matching TRBD1. Sequenced: peripheral blood. CDR3 nucleotides: TGTGCCATTATGACAGGGAATAATTCACCCCTCCACTTT. Protein sequence: CAIMTGNNSPLHF.